The 25 T cell receptor beta chains reported below all come from one sample, sequenced in a study of cytomegalovirus exposure and HLA in healthy donors. 60 Vbeta and 13 Jbeta primers were used in PCR. The data were produced by immunoSEQ multiplex PCR, yet TCRdb's version contains in-frame clones alone and is incomplete. The table includes about 170,000 clones, roughly four fifths detected once. The sequenced sample was PBMCs. These receptors were obtained from a girl aged 2 to 10 in good health and CMV-seropositive.

The chain couples TRBV21-1 to TRBJ2-6; the table names TRBD2, a call not compared with the DNA. TRBV21-1 is given as a pseudogene. The CDR3 consists of 17 residues. The CDR3 is CASSTLLSVSGANVLTF. In nucleotides, the CDR3 is TGTGCCAGCAGCACCCTCCTCAGCGTCTCTGGGGCCAACGTCCTGACTTTC.

The gene calls are TRBV10-3 and TRBJ1-1; TRBD1 matches at 7 bases. Germline V gene sequence: CDR1 ENHRY, CDR2 SYGVKD. The CDR3 sequence is 15 residues long. V lost 10 bases, J lost 0 bases, and 11 bases stayed unmatched. CDR3 DNA: TGTGCCAGCTCCTTCGGGACAGACATGAACACTGAAGCTTTCTTT. Translation gives CASSFGTDMNTEAFF.

The chain employs TRBV19 and TRBJ2-1; D is perhaps TRBD2 (5 bases). Germline V lookup: CDR1 LNHDA, CDR2 SQIVND (reference sequence). Trimming pared 5 bases from V and 0 bases from J, leaving 8 bases between. This CDR3 is built from 14 residues. CDR3 loop: CASSQLASYNEQFF. The CDR3 bases are TGTGCCAGTAGTCAGCTAGCCTCCTACAATGAGCAGTTCTTC.

This chain joins TRBV18 and TRBJ1-5; D may be TRBD1 (6 bases). The CDR3 is 14 residues long. Germline V gene data show CDR1 as KGHSH and CDR2 as LQKENI. V gave up 6 bases and J gave up 3 bases, with 12 bases separating them. The CDR3 DNA follows: TGTGCCAGCTCCCCCACAGGGAACAATCAGCCCCAGCATTTT. It specifies CASSPTGNNQPQHF.

This clone was detected only a few times. The V gene is TRBV5-1, the J gene TRBJ2-5, with TRBD2 matching over 11 bases. The CDR3 contains 15 residues. Germline V lookup: CDR1 SGHRS, CDR2 YFSETQ. Unmatched junction bases numbered 6, after V lost 3 bases and J lost 5 bases. The CDR3 protein is CASSYVAGGWETQYF. CDR3 in DNA: TGCGCCAGCAGCTATGTAGCGGGAGGGTGGGAGACCCAGTACTTC.

The chain couples TRBV2 to TRBJ1-1; TRBD1 agrees at 8 bases. Germline CDR1 SNHLY, CDR2 FYNNEI. J lost 6 bases, V lost 6 bases, and 12 bases had no gene match. CDR3 length: 15 amino acids. The CDR3: CASRATSGGVAEAFF. For the CDR3, the DNA is TGTGCCAGCAGGGCTACTTCAGGGGGCGTCGCTGAAGCTTTCTTT.

This chain links TRBV6-1 with TRBJ2-7, with TRBD1 matching over 9 bases. The J segment lost 6 bases and the V segment lost 3 bases, leaving 6 bases of the junction unmatched. The CDR3 runs 14 residues. The germline gives CDR1 MNHNS, CDR2 SASEGT. The DNA of the CDR3 is TGTGCCAGCAGTGACCTGACAGGGGGAAGCGAGCAGTACTTC. This translates into CASSDLTGGSEQYF.

V and J are TRBV11-2 and TRBJ2-5, with TRBD2 as a possible D gene (6 bases). V was shortened by 1 base and J by 2 bases, with 11 bases between the two germline ends. The CDR3 spans 15 residues. In germline, CDR1 is SGHAT, CDR2 FQNNGV. The CDR3 DNA reads as TGTGCCAGCAGCTTAGCTGCTGGGGGGCAAGAGACCCAGTACTTC. Its protein is CASSLAAGGQETQYF.

This clone was seen a handful of times. The V gene is TRBV14, the J gene TRBJ1-2, with D uncertain. V lost 4 bases, J lost 8 bases, and 17 bases lay in between. The germline gives CDR1 SGHDN, CDR2 FVKESK. The CDR3 runs to 14 residues. The CDR3 DNA sequence: TGTGCCAGCAGCCCCTGGACCGGGCGGGAGGGCTACACCTTC. As protein: CASSPWTGREGYTF.

This clone was seen a few times. The chain is built from TRBV6-5 and TRBJ1-1; D possibly corresponds to TRBD1 (5 bases). The CDR3 sequence is 16 residues long. V was cut by 4 bases and J by 1 base, with 16 bases left in between. Germline-derived CDR1 and CDR2 are MNHEY and SVGAGI. CDR3 amino acids: CASSFKLGGANTEAFF. CDR3 DNA sequence: TGTGCCAGCAGTTTCAAACTGGGAGGGGCGAACACTGAAGCTTTCTTT.

The chain recombines TRBV28 with TRBJ1-1, with 7 bases aligning to TRBD1. CDR3 length: 14 amino acids. After removal of 5 bases from V and 11 bases from J, the junction contained 14 bases not matched to a gene. The germline V gene encodes CDR1 MDHEN and CDR2 SYDVKM. CDR3 amino acids: CASSPPGTVVGAFF. The CDR3 DNA is TGTGCCAGCAGTCCCCCCGGGACAGTAGTAGGGGCTTTCTTT.

The V call is TRBV10-1, the J call TRBJ2-1, with a tentative D call TRBD2 (6 bases). V was cut by 2 bases and J by 8 bases, with 13 bases left in between. Germline V lookup: CDR1 WNHNN, CDR2 SYGVQD (reference sequence). The CDR3 sequence is 14 residues long. The CDR3 here is CASSEIRTNDEQFF. Written as DNA, the CDR3 is TGCGCCAGCAGTGAGATTCGGACTAATGATGAGCAGTTCTTC.

The rearrangement uses TRBV5-4 and TRBJ2-5; 16 bases align to TRBD2. J gave up 5 bases and V 4 bases, and 2 bases lay outside the gene matches. This CDR3 has 15 residues. CDR1 is SGHNT, CDR2 YYREEE, per germline (reference sequence). CDR3 amino acids: CASSTGLAGGETQYF. CDR3 sequence (DNA): TGTGCCAGCAGCACGGGACTAGCGGGAGGGGAGACCCAGTACTTC.

This rearrangement joins TRBV7-9 to TRBJ2-2; no definite D call. Germline V CDR1 and CDR2: SEHNR, FQNEAQ (reference sequence). The CDR3 extends over 15 amino acids. V shed 1 base and J shed 6 bases, with 12 bases lying between them. The CDR3 coding sequence is TGTGCCAGCAGCTTAGGGGCAGTTGACGCCGGGGAGCTGTTTTTT. Encoded protein: CASSLGAVDAGELFF.

The chain carries TRBV11-2 and TRBJ1-4; no reliable D call. The germline V and J ends were trimmed by 6 bases and 6 bases, with 20 bases remaining between them. CDR1 is SGHAT and CDR2 is FQNNGV in the germline V gene. The CDR3 contains 16 residues. The CDR3 reads CASSSSVGGRDEKLFF. CDR3 DNA: TGTGCCAGCAGTTCGTCGGTGGGTGGGCGGGATGAAAAACTGTTTTTT.

This sequence joins TRBV19 and TRBJ1-5; maybe TRBD1 (5 bases). In germline, CDR1 is LNHDA, CDR2 SQIVND (reference sequence). With 9 bases removed from V and 6 bases from J, the gap between germline ends came to 15 bases. This CDR3 has 13 amino acids. CDR3 amino acids: CASSGRAGQPQHF. The CDR3 DNA sequence: TGTGCCAGCTCGGGCAGGGCCGGTCAGCCCCAGCATTTT.

The chain carries TRBV7-9 and TRBJ2-5; possibly TRBD1 for D (5 bases). CDR1 and CDR2 (germline): SEHNR, FQNEAQ (reference sequence). This CDR3 is 13 amino acids long. Trimming left V 1 base short and J 5 bases short, with 8 bases between. The CDR3 protein is CASSLEGRETQYF. CDR3 DNA sequence: TGTGCCAGCAGCTTAGAGGGGCGGGAGACCCAGTACTTC. Variable domain in full (rest from reference TRBV7-9 and TRBJ2-5): DTGVSQNPRHKITKRGQNVTFRCDPISEHNRLYWYRQTLGQGPEFLTYFQNEAQLEKSRLLSDRFSAERPKGSFSTLEIQRTEQGDSAMYLCASSLEGRETQYFGPGTRLLVL.

The J gene is TRBJ2-5, the V gene TRBV28; no reliable D call. The germline V gene has CDR1 MDHEN and CDR2 SYDVKM. The CDR3 loop spans 14 amino acids. Trimming shortened V by 3 bases and J by 7 bases, and 15 bases separated the two germline ends. The CDR3 coding sequence is TGTGCCAGCAGTTTCACGGGTGGCCCTGTGACCCAGTACTTC. Translated, it gives CASSFTGGPVTQYF.

This sequence joins TRBV5-1 and TRBJ1-1, with a tentative D call TRBD1 (6 bases). In germline, CDR1 is SGHRS, CDR2 YFSETQ. Trimming pared 1 base from V and 4 bases from J, leaving 14 bases between. The CDR3 totals 15 residues. The CDR3 here is CASSLSGVIGTEAFF. In DNA form, the CDR3 reads TGCGCCAGCAGCTTGTCAGGGGTAATTGGCACTGAAGCTTTCTTT. Looking up the rest from reference TRBV5-1 and TRBJ1-1 gives the full variable domain: KAGVTQTPRYLIKTRGQQVTLSCSPISGHRSVSWYQQTPGQGLQFLFEYFSETQRNKGNFPGRFSGRQFSNSRSEMNVSTLELGDSALYLCASSLSGVIGTEAFFGQGTRLTVV.

J is TRBJ1-2 and V is TRBV9, with unresolved D. The length of the CDR3 is 15 residues. From germline, CDR1 is SGDLS and CDR2 YYNGEE. V was pared by 4 bases and J by 4 bases, with 17 bases between. The CDR3 loop reads CASSPLGRRGYGYTF. The CDR3 coding sequence is TGTGCCAGCAGCCCCCTGGGGAGGCGGGGCTATGGCTACACCTTC.

The chain combines TRBV5-3 with TRBJ1-4, with D perhaps matching TRBD1 (6 bases). TRBV5-3 is classed as an ORF, of uncertain function. This CDR3 is 16 amino acids long. The V gene lost 5 bases and the J gene lost 6 bases, with 20 bases spanning the gap. The CDR3: CARSPEHRGADEKLFF. For the CDR3, the DNA is TGTGCCAGAAGTCCCGAGCATCGGGGGGCAGATGAAAAACTGTTTTTT.

The chain links TRBV4-2 to TRBJ1-4; D may be TRBD1 (5 bases). The germline gives CDR1 LGHNA, CDR2 YNFKEQ. Trimming shortened V by 2 bases and J by 10 bases, and 20 bases separated the two germline ends. The length of the CDR3 is 16 residues. CDR3 residues: CASSQSRGQGNGKLFF. In DNA form, the CDR3 reads TGTGCCAGCAGCCAATCTAGAGGCCAGGGTAACGGAAAACTGTTTTTT.

The gene calls are TRBV4-2 and TRBJ1-3; D remains ambiguous. The V and J ends lost 2 bases and 2 bases respectively, with 7 bases between them. Germline CDR1 and CDR2: LGHNA and YNFKEQ. The CDR3 is made up of 14 amino acids. The DNA of the CDR3 is TGTGCCAGCAGCCAACCAGCGGCTGGAAACACCATATATTTT. Protein: CASSQPAAGNTIYF.

The chain is built from TRBV6-1 and TRBJ1-4, with D hard to call. CDR3 length equals 14 residues. With 4 bases removed from V and 11 bases from J, the gap between germline ends came to 17 bases. Germline assignment: CDR1 MNHNS and CDR2 SASEGT. CDR3: CASSAIGFGGKLFF. The CDR3 bases are TGTGCCAGCAGTGCCATAGGGTTTGGAGGGAAACTGTTTTTT.

V and J are TRBV19 and TRBJ1-2, with 7 bases lining up with TRBD1. Germline trimming cut 4 bases from V and 7 bases from J; bases unmatched to any gene: 12. CDR3 length: 15 amino acids. Germline CDR1 reads LNHDA; CDR2 reads SQIVND (reference sequence). The CDR3 region has the DNA TGTGCCAGTAGTACACGACTCTGGACAGGCTCTGGCTACACCTTC. Protein sequence: CASSTRLWTGSGYTF. The variable domain in full, with the rest retrieved from reference TRBV19 and TRBJ1-2, is DGGITQSPKYLFRKEGQNVTLSCEQNLNHDAMYWYRQDPGQGLRLIYYSQIVNDFQKGDIAEGYSVSREKKESFPLTVTSAQKNPTAFYLCASSTRLWTGSGYTFGSGTRLTVV.